The entry below describes one T cell receptor beta chain. Its antigen is unknown. These data come from a study of cytomegalovirus exposure and HLA in healthy donors. In germline, CDR1 is LGHNA, CDR2 YNFKEQ. The J segment lost 6 bases and the V segment lost 1 base, leaving 5 bases of the junction unmatched. The CDR3 spans 14 residues. A multiplex PCR was run with 60 Vbeta primers and 13 Jbeta primers. The data were produced by immunoSEQ multiplex PCR, yet TCRdb's version contains in-frame clones alone and is incomplete. The sample contains around 150,000 clones, 80% of which appear only once. Study-level findings and limits: A prior analysis recorded that most TCR beta V segments were productive about 87% or about 30% of the time. In vitro experiments confirmed that three CMV-associated chains were specific for CMV antigens. The classifier reportedly diagnosed cytomegalovirus status with high specificity and sensitivity.

This receptor was taken from a man aged 50-60 years in good health and CMV-seronegative. V and J are TRBV4-2 and TRBJ2-7, with 8 bases matching TRBD2. Sequencing used PBMCs. In nucleotides, the CDR3 is TGTGCCAGCAGCCAAGGGCTAGCGGGTCCCGAGCAGTACTTC. It is translated as CASSQGLAGPEQYF.